Listed below are T cell receptor beta chains from one sample, sequenced in a study of beta chain features in type 1 diabetes. The protocol was immunoSEQ multiplex PCR, while the TCRdb copy is restricted to in-frame clones and leaves out a portion. The sample contains under 150,000 clones, roughly 17% of which appear only once. The sample taken for sequencing was central memory CD4+ T cells from blood. These receptors were taken from a man younger than 35 with type 1 diabetes. Each CDR3 is given with its conserved first and last residue.

V gene | CDR3 protein
TRBV30 | CAWSRRGGTEAFF
TRBV29-1 | CSAAGGATDTQYF
TRBV25-1 | CASSEYRTRNAYEQYF
TRBV5-6 | CASSFGSKGSEQFF
TRBV6-5 | CASSLQPQLYYEQYF
TRBV5-4 | CASSLFSRGYGYTF
TRBV7-2 | CASSQRGAGADTQYF
TRBV18 | CASSKTRGTALEAFF
TRBV6-1 | CASSLQGSNQPQHF
TRBV15 | CATSRGTKTGDQPQHF
TRBV30 | CAWSTRMRGTQYF
TRBV7-7 | CASSLVPPGLAWNEQFF
TRBV18 | CASSRGTERSYEQYF
TRBV6-5 | CASSYSIADSYEQYF
TRBV7-9 | CASSLTGGTGANVLTF
TRBV7-2 | CASSSKTAGGRNEQFF
TRBV4-1 | CASRSAGAQETQYF
TRBV27 | CASSFQQSTDTQYF
TRBV11-2 | CASSLRSTDTQYF
TRBV11-1 | CASSARQGANEKLFF
TRBV9 | CASGQPDTQYF
TRBV28 | CASRDRLYQPQHF
TRBV28 | CASSHGTGGYEQYF
TRBV2 | CASIGGWNEQFF
TRBV6-5 | CASTSGARETQYF
TRBV30 | CAWSVGSGGAETQYF
TRBV6-6 | CASSSTGGSYEQYF
TRBV7-2 | CASSPGYSGGAGTETQYF
TRBV30 | CAWSVGQGVYGYTF
TRBV19 | CASSMRASGSDEQYF
TRBV7-2 | CASSLALIYEQYF
TRBV28 | CASSSGGARDTQYF
TRBV30 | CAWNVDSQNIQYF
TRBV5-1 | CASSVGQGHQPQHF
TRBV6-1 | CASSVRNEQFF
TRBV19 | CASSRGLYEKLFF
TRBV2 | CASGARDPQHF
TRBV5-1 | CASSYETYNEQFF
TRBV5-1 | CASRQTGAEQFF
TRBV30 | CAWSPAGQDLQPQHF
TRBV5-4 | CASSFPPRTGGLDTQYF
TRBV7-8 | CASSPKLGEDTDTQYF
TRBV30 | CAWGRRSTDTQYF
TRBV13 | CASSYAWIAGGETQYF
TRBV11-3 | CASSLGARRANVLTF